These 26 T cell receptor beta chains were sequenced from one sample in a study of cytomegalovirus exposure and HLA in healthy donors. The study ran its PCR with 60 Vbeta and 13 Jbeta primers. Profiling relied on immunoSEQ multiplex PCR, and the TCRdb table lists in-frame clones only, not all of them. The table lists 180,000 or so clones, roughly 80% of them singletons. The sample comprised PBMCs. The receptors were gathered from a woman younger than 35 in good health and CMV-seronegative.

This clone was seen only a few times. The chain recombines TRBV25-1 with TRBJ1-6; the D gene is possibly TRBD1 (6 bases). Trimming cost V 3 bases and J 7 bases, with 13 bases left between them. Germline V gene sequence: CDR1 MGHDK, CDR2 SYGVNS. The CDR3 loop spans 15 amino acids. CDR3 bases: TGTGCCAGCAGTGATGCAGGACAGCTAAATTCACCCCTCCACTTT. Its translation: CASSDAGQLNSPLHF.

The chain employs TRBV19 and TRBJ1-3, with D possibly TRBD1 on 6 matching bases. Germline CDR1 is LNHDA and CDR2 is SQIVND (reference sequence). Trimming shortened V by 4 bases and J by 3 bases, and 13 bases separated the two germline ends. This CDR3 is 15 amino acids long. The CDR3 coding sequence is TGTGCCAGTAGTAGACTGGGGGCGATTGGAAACACCATATATTTT. Its protein product is CASSRLGAIGNTIYF.

The V gene is TRBV2, the J gene TRBJ2-7, with a tentative D call TRBD2 (5 bases). The V gene's germline CDR1 is SNHLY and CDR2 FYNNEI. CDR3 length: 14 amino acids. Trimming pared 6 bases from V and 3 bases from J, leaving 15 bases between. The DNA for the CDR3 is TGTGCCAGCAGCGACGGGAACACTTTCTACGAGCAGTACTTC. Translation gives CASSDGNTFYEQYF.

The CDR3 loop reads CASSIRSGDEQYF. CDR3 coding DNA: TGCGCCAGCAGCATAAGATCAGGGGACGAGCAGTACTTC. The rearrangement uses TRBV4-1 and TRBJ2-7, with a tentative D call TRBD1 (6 bases). Trimming took off 5 bases at V and 5 bases at J, with 13 bases between the two ends. This CDR3 region has 13 residues. The germline V gene has CDR1 MGHRA and CDR2 YSYEKL.

About this clone: Other DNA sequences of this sample code for an identical CDR3. The rearrangement links TRBV5-1 to TRBJ2-1; 9 nucleotides line up with TRBD2. From germline, CDR1 is SGHRS and CDR2 YFSETQ. V shed 2 bases and J 4 bases; nucleotides not matched to a gene: 4. The CDR3 covers 15 residues. The DNA of the CDR3 is TGCGCCAGCAGCTTAGCGGGAGGTGCTTACAATGAGCAGTTCTTC. Translation: CASSLAGGAYNEQFF.

The rearrangement links TRBV6-1 to TRBJ2-3; perhaps TRBD1 as D (6 bases). Germline CDR1 reads MNHNS; CDR2 reads SASEGT. Trimming stripped 4 bases from V and 5 bases from J, with 13 bases between. There are 14 residues in the CDR3. The CDR3 loop reads CASSVLGGGDTQYF. DNA of the CDR3: TGTGCCAGCAGTGTTCTAGGGGGTGGAGATACGCAGTATTTT.

J is TRBJ2-3 and V is TRBV13; D may be TRBD1 (7 bases). Germline values: CDR1 PRHDT, CDR2 FYEKMQ (reference sequence). The V and J ends lost 1 base and 4 bases respectively, with 24 bases between them. This CDR3 is built from 19 residues. The CDR3 here is CASSLVIEKDREVSDTQYF. The CDR3 bases are TGTGCCAGCAGCTTAGTGATCGAGAAAGACAGGGAGGTTTCAGATACGCAGTATTTT. The entire variable domain, with the rest obtained from reference TRBV13 and TRBJ2-3, is as follows: AAGVIQSPRHLIKEKRETATLKCYPIPRHDTVYWYQQGPGQDPQFLISFYEKMQSDKGSIPDRFSAQQFSDYHSELNMSSLELGDSALYFCASSLVIEKDREVSDTQYFGPGTRLTVL.

The chain couples TRBV19 to TRBJ1-5, with D perhaps TRBD1 (5 bases). The CDR3 is 15 residues long. Trimming cost V 3 bases and J 2 bases, with 11 bases left between them. Germline CDR1 reads LNHDA; CDR2 reads SQIVND (reference sequence). The CDR3 protein is CASSIGGAGNQPQHF. The CDR3 nucleotides are TGTGCCAGTAGTATCGGCGGGGCGGGCAATCAGCCCCAGCATTTT.

This chain uses TRBV29-1 with TRBJ2-3; tentative D call: TRBD2 (5 bases). This CDR3 has 13 residues. CDR1 SQVTM and CDR2 ANQGSEA come from the germline V gene. The CDR3 bases are TGCAGTTCTTGGGGAGACGGCACAGATACGCAGTATTTT. It encodes CSSWGDGTDTQYF.

The chain joins TRBV27 to TRBJ2-3, with TRBD2 matching over 7 bases. In germline, CDR1 is MNHEY, CDR2 SMNVEV (reference sequence). With 7 bases clipped from V and 0 bases from J, the junction kept 10 bases outside the gene matches. The CDR3 runs to 16 residues. CDR3 bases: TGTGCCAGCATTGGACCAGCAGCGGGAAGCACAGATACGCAGTATTTT. It encodes CASIGPAAGSTDTQYF.

The chain is built from TRBV5-6 and TRBJ2-5, with TRBD1 matching over 9 bases. The trim removed 4 bases at V and 7 bases at J, leaving 14 bases unmatched. Looked up from germline, CDR1 is SGHDT and CDR2 is YYEEEE. This CDR3 has 16 amino acids. The CDR3 nucleotides read TGTGCCAGCAGCATATACCTACAGGGGGCGCGTGGGACCCAGTACTTC. Its translation: CASSIYLQGARGTQYF.

The chain couples TRBV7-2 to TRBJ2-2; D is uncertain. The CDR3 spans 16 residues. V dropped 4 bases and J dropped 4 bases, with 16 bases sitting between them. Germline V gene sequence: CDR1 SGHTA, CDR2 FQGNSA. DNA for the CDR3: TGTGCCAGCAGCTCGAAACGCAACCCAGTCACCGGGGAGCTGTTTTTT. Its translation is CASSSKRNPVTGELFF.

V usage is TRBV7-8 and J usage is TRBJ2-7, with 9 bases matching TRBD2. Germline V gene sequence: CDR1 SGHVS, CDR2 FQNEAQ. The CDR3 runs to 15 residues. The trim removed 5 bases at V and 1 base at J, leaving 6 bases unmatched. The CDR3 protein is CASSVTSGWSYEQYF. The CDR3, as DNA: TGTGCCAGCAGCGTAACTAGCGGGTGGTCCTACGAGCAGTACTTC.

The chain employs TRBV7-2 and TRBJ1-2; D is possibly TRBD1 (5 bases). This CDR3 has 14 amino acids. V lost 1 base and J lost 6, with 12 bases in between. Germline values: CDR1 SGHTA, CDR2 FQGNSA. The CDR3 nucleotides are TGTGCCAGCAGCTTAGTGTGGGGGGGGGATGGCTACACCTTC. Its translation: CASSLVWGGDGYTF.

Concerning this clone itself: The same CDR3 also results from other DNA sequences found in this sample. The rearrangement joins TRBV19 to TRBJ1-1; 10 nucleotides agree with TRBD1. The CDR3 consists of 14 residues. Germline CDR1 and CDR2: LNHDA and SQIVND (reference sequence). With 6 bases clipped from V and 0 bases from J, the junction kept 1 base outside the gene matches. The CDR3 DNA follows: TGTGCCAGTAGGGACAGGGGGATGAACACTGAAGCTTTCTTT. Protein product: CASRDRGMNTEAFF. The full variable domain, in which reference TRBV19 and TRBJ1-1 provide the parts outside the CDR3, is DGGITQSPKYLFRKEGQNVTLSCEQNLNHDAMYWYRQDPGQGLRLIYYSQIVNDFQKGDIAEGYSVSREKKESFPLTVTSAQKNPTAFYLCASRDRGMNTEAFFGQGTRLTVV.

The V and J genes are TRBV18 and TRBJ2-4; D gene unclear. The length of the CDR3 is 13 residues. Germline lookup yields CDR1 KGHSH and CDR2 LQKENI. V gave up 2 bases and J gave up 3 bases, with 5 bases separating them. CDR3 in amino acids: CASSPVDKNIQYF. DNA for the CDR3: TGTGCCAGCTCACCAGTAGACAAAAACATTCAGTACTTC.

In the case of this clone: In the same sample, other DNA sequences code for this CDR3. The gene calls are TRBV27 and TRBJ2-7, with 8 bases aligning to TRBD2. V gave up 4 bases and J gave up 2 bases; unmatched junction bases: 1. This CDR3 contains 13 residues. Per germline, CDR1 MNHEY and CDR2 SMNVEV (reference sequence). For the CDR3, the DNA is TGTGCCAGCAGTTCGGGACTAGCCTACGAGCAGTACTTC. Amino acids: CASSSGLAYEQYF.

J is TRBJ1-6 and V is TRBV5-1; D unresolved. The CDR3 sequence is 15 residues long. Germline CDR1 reads SGHRS; CDR2 reads YFSETQ. Trimming removed 0 bases from V and 6 bases from J, with 10 bases in between. As DNA, the CDR3 is TGCGCCAGCAGCTTGGAAGGAGGGATTAATTCACCCCTCCACTTT. Translating it yields CASSLEGGINSPLHF. Together with reference TRBV5-1 and TRBJ1-6, the CDR3 gives the full variable domain: KAGVTQTPRYLIKTRGQQVTLSCSPISGHRSVSWYQQTPGQGLQFLFEYFSETQRNKGNFPGRFSGRQFSNSRSEMNVSTLELGDSALYLCASSLEGGINSPLHFGNGTRLTVT.

The count of this clone is one. The chain carries TRBV18 and TRBJ2-3, with TRBD2 matching 9 bases. Germline CDR1 is KGHSH and CDR2 is LQKENI. The CDR3 consists of 15 residues. The V segment lost 3 bases and the J segment 2 bases; nucleotides outside the gene matches: 3. The CDR3 loop is CASSPIAGDTDTQYF. The CDR3 DNA sequence: TGTGCCAGCTCACCGATAGCGGGGGACACAGATACGCAGTATTTT.

The chain combines TRBV5-1 with TRBJ2-2; tentatively, D is TRBD1 (5 bases). Between the trimmed V and J ends, which lost 2 bases and 1 base, there was a span of 6 bases. This CDR3 contains 14 residues. In germline, CDR1 is SGHRS, CDR2 YFSETQ. CDR3 in amino acids: CASSLTGNTGELFF. CDR3 in DNA: TGCGCCAGCAGCTTAACAGGGAACACCGGGGAGCTGTTTTTT.

This clone is a singleton in its sample. The chain uses TRBV2 and TRBJ2-1; the D is unclear. The CDR3 loop spans 14 amino acids. Germline CDR1 and CDR2: SNHLY and FYNNEI. V lost 0 bases and J 7 bases, leaving 10 bases between the germline ends. This CDR3 is CASSEAPGLNEQFF. The CDR3 region has the DNA TGTGCCAGCAGTGAAGCCCCAGGTTTGAATGAGCAGTTCTTC.

This clone was seen a handful of times. The chain combines TRBV7-8 with TRBJ2-5, with 9 bases fitting TRBD2. Trimming cost V 2 bases and J 4 bases; bases outside gene matches: 5. Germline loops: CDR1 SGHVS, CDR2 FQNEAQ. There are 15 residues in the CDR3. The DNA for the CDR3 is TGTGCCAGCAGCTTACCGTTAGCGGGAGCAGAGACCCAGTACTTC. Translated: CASSLPLAGAETQYF.

This clone has just one count. J is TRBJ2-6 and V is TRBV5-1; TRBD2 is a possible D gene (6 bases). CDR1 SGHRS and CDR2 YFSETQ come from the germline V gene. The CDR3 is made up of 16 amino acids. With 4 bases removed from V and 1 base from J, the gap between germline ends came to 12 bases. The CDR3, as DNA: TGCGCCAGCAGCCTGGTGGGGGGATCTGGGGCCAACGTCCTGACTTTC. Amino acids: CASSLVGGSGANVLTF.

The chain is built from TRBV9 and TRBJ2-7; D may be TRBD1 (5 bases). Germline V gene sequence: CDR1 SGDLS, CDR2 YYNGEE. This CDR3 is built from 16 residues. Trimming shortened V by 0 bases and J by 2 bases, and 15 bases separated the two germline ends. The DNA for the CDR3 is TGTGCCAGCAGCGTAGGACCCGGGCAGGGAACCTACGAGCAGTACTTC. Encoded protein: CASSVGPGQGTYEQYF.

The chain is built from TRBV28 and TRBJ1-1; 7 bases line up with TRBD1. This CDR3 contains 14 residues. The germline V gene encodes CDR1 MDHEN and CDR2 SYDVKM. Trimming cost V 6 bases and J 1 base; bases outside gene matches: 5. CDR3 region: CASRPTGRNTEAFF. The CDR3 DNA reads as TGTGCCAGCAGGCCGACAGGGAGGAACACTGAAGCTTTCTTT.

The rearrangement links TRBV5-1 to TRBJ2-5; 8 bases match TRBD2. The end of the DNA fits TRBJ2-7 better, so the J call may be wrong. There are 14 residues in the CDR3. Germline V gene data show CDR1 as SGHRS and CDR2 as YFSETQ. CDR3 nucleotides: TGCGCCAGCAGCTTAATAGAAGCGGGAGACGAGCAGTACTTC. Translating it yields CASSLIEAGDEQYF.